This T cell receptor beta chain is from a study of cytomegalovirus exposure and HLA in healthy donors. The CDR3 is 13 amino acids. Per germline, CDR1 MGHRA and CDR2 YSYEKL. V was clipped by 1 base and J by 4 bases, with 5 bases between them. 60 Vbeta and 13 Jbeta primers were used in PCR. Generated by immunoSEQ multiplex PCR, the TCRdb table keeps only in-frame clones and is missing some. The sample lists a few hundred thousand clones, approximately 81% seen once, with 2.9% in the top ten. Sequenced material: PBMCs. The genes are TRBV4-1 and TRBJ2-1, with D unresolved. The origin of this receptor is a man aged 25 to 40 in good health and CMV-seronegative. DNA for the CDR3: TGCGCCAGCAGCCAAGGGCAGTACAATGAGCAGTTCTTC. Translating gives CASSQGQYNEQFF.